The clone carrying this T cell receptor beta chain has only a few counts. Antigen specificity is unknown. This specimen belongs to a study of cytomegalovirus exposure and HLA in healthy donors. Study outcomes and limitations: Later analysis demonstrated an association between a missense DCLRE1C variant and TCR beta V- and J-gene trimming. Among TCR beta chains, those listed as cytomegalovirus-associated numbered around 160.

Both 60 Vbeta primers and 13 Jbeta primers went into the PCR. In the study's own analysis: An analysis that came later counted 80 million or so unique TCR beta chains, roughly 11 million shared. TCRdb's table, derived via immunoSEQ multiplex PCR, lists solely in-frame clones and lacks some. V, J and clone size are those of that table, while D and trimming were read from the DNA. The sample holds 100,000 to 150,000 clones; under 80% are singletons and the top ten take 30%. The clonotype comes from a man aged 55 to 70 in good health and CMV-seropositive. Sequencing input: PBMCs.

The CDR3 nucleotides are TGCGCCAGCAGCCAAGAGGACAGCTACGAGCAGTACTTC. Translated, it gives CASSQEDSYEQYF. The chain links TRBV4-1 to TRBJ2-7, with D maybe TRBD1 (6 bases). The germline V and J ends were trimmed by 0 bases and 3 bases, with 6 bases remaining between them. This CDR3 is built from 13 residues. Germline loops: CDR1 MGHRA, CDR2 YSYEKL.